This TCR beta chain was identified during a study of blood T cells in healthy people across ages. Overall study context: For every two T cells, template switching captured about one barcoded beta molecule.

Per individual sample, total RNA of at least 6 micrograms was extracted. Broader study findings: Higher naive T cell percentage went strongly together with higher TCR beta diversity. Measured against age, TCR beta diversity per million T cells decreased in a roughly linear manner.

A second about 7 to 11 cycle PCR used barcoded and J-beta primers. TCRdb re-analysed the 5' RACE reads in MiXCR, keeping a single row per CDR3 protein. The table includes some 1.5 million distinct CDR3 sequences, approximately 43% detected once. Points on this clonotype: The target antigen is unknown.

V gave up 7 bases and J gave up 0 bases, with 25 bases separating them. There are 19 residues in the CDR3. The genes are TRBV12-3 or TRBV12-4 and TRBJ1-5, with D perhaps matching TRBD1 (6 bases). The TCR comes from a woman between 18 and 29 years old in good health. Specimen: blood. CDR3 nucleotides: TGTGCCAGCAAACTAACAGGCTCCGTGAGGGGGAGTAGCAATCAGCCCCAGCATTTT. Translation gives CASKLTGSVRGSSNQPQHF.